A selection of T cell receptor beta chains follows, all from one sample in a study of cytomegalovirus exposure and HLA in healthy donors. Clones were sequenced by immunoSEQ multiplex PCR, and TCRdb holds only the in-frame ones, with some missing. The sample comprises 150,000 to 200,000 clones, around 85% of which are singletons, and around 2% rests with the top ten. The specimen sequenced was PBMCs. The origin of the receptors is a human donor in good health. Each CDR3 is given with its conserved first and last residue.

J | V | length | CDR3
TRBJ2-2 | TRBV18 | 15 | CASSPRGGDTGELFF
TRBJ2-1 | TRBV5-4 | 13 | CASSVGTGFEQFF
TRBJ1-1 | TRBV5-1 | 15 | CASSLFGGANTEAFF
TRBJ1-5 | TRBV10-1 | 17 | CASSMSPGVKCSQPQHF
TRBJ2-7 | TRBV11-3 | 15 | CASRDEKTGNYEQYF
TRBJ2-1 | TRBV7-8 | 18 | CASSLAGRAGMSYNEQFF
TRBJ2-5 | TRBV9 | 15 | CASSVNGQGGETQYF
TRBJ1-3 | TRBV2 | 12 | CASTQEGNTIYF
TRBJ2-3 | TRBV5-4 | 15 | CASSLGAGGVDTQYF
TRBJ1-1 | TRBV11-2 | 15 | CASSPRRGANTEAFF
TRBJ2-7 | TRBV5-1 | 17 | CASSLGAGGLVYHEQYF
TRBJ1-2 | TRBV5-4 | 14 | CASRRGTEDYGYTF
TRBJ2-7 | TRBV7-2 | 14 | CASSTPAGFGEQYF
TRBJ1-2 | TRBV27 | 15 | CASSTASRTGGGYTF
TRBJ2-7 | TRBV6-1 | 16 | CASSEAGRGLSYEQYF
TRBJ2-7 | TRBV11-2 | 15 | CASSPRTGETYEQYF
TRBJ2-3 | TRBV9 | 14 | CASSPNDRVDTQYF
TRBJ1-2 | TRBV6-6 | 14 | CASSPGGAFTGYTF
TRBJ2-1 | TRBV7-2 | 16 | CASSLEATSSYNEQFF
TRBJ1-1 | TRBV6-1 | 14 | CASSEPTGNTEAFF
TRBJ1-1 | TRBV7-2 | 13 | CASSLGANTEAFF
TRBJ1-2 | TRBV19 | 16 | CASRPTGTGGFGGYTF
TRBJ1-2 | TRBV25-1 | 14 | CASSGRGMAYGYTF
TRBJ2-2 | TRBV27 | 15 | CASSSQRGRTGELFF
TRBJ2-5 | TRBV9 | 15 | CASSVGAREGETQYF
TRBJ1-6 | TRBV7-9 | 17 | CASRTGTGELYNSPLHF
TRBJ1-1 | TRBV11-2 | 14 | CASSFVTRGTEAFF
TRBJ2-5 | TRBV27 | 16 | CASSPQGQVNLRAQYF
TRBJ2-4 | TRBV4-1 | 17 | CASSQDQAGSAKNIQYF
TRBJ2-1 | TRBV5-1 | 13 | CASKDRGYNEQFF
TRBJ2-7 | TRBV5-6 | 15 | CASSRPGTASYEQYF
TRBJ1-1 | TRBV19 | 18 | CASSIGETGLMVNTEAFF
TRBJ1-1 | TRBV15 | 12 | CATRTGGTEAFF